This is a list of T cell receptor beta chains from one sample in a study of patients and donors after allogeneic stem cell transplantation. MiXCR, run by TCRdb on the RT-PCR reads, gives a single entry per CDR3 protein. The sample consists of 800,000 to 1,000,000 distinct CDR3 sequences, more than 15% of them appearing once. Sequenced sample: blood, either unsorted or a sorted T cell fraction (not recorded which). Receptor source: a human donor who was either an allogeneic HSCT recipient or a stem cell or donor lymphocyte infusion donor (not recorded which). It is not recorded whose cells these are; they may come from a transplant donor. The CDR3 runs from the conserved cysteine through the conserved F or W. A D gene is named only where the DNA matches it firmly. A row's size may be missing; if present it is once, few, many or a size class.

j_gene	abundance	d_gene	v_gene	CDR3nt	CDR3aa
TRBJ2-2	.	.	TRBV9	TGTGCCAGCAGCGTAGACCCCAGTGCCGGGGAGCTGTTTTTT	CASSVDPSAGELFF
TRBJ2-1	.	TRBD1	TRBV20-1	TGCAGTGCCGGCCGCAGCAGGGGGTACACTGAGCAGTTCTTC	CSAGRSRGYTEQFF
TRBJ1-3	few	.	TRBV9	TGTGCCAGCAGCGTAGGCCCCCCTTCGAGCACCATATATTTT	CASSVGPPSSTIYF
TRBJ2-5	.	.	TRBV5-5	TGTGCCAGCAGCCAGGAGAGGACTGGACAAGAGACCCAGTACTTC	CASSQERTGQETQYF
TRBJ2-7	few	TRBD1	TRBV11-2	TGTGCCAGCACCACGGGACAGGGCAAGAGCGAGCAGTACTTC	CASTTGQGKSEQYF
TRBJ1-2	.	.	TRBV20-1	TGCAGTGCTGCAGCGGGGCCTTATGGCTACACCTTC	CSAAAGPYGYTF
TRBJ2-7	.	.	TRBV3-1	TGTGCCAGCAGCCAAACTAGCAGCTTCTACGAGCAGTACTTC	CASSQTSSFYEQYF
TRBJ1-5	few	TRBD1	TRBV7-2	TGTGCCAGCAGCTTAGCGGAAGGGGCAGGGGGTCTGGGCCAGCATTTT	CASSLAEGAGGLGQHF
TRBJ2-3	few	TRBD1	TRBV29-1	TGCAGCGTCGACAGGGGTCTTCAAGATACGCAGTATTTT	CSVDRGLQDTQYF
TRBJ2-3	many	TRBD2	TRBV12-3/TRBV12-4	TGTGCCAGCACCAGCTTGGGGGGGATCACAGATACGCAGTATTTT	CASTSLGGITDTQYF
TRBJ2-2	few	TRBD2	TRBV3-1	TGTGCCAGCAGCCCTAGCGGGGGGGGCAGCACCGGGGAGCTGTTTTTT	CASSPSGGGSTGELFF
TRBJ1-3	many	.	TRBV10-3	TGTGCCATCAGTGAGGGGGTCTTCTCTGGAAACACCATATATTTT	CAISEGVFSGNTIYF
TRBJ2-1	.	TRBD1	TRBV7-9	TGTGCCAGCACCCAGGGGGTCAATGAGCAGTTCTTC	CASTQGVNEQFF
TRBJ1-2	.	TRBD1	TRBV7-9	TGTGCCAGCAGCTTCCAGGGGGCGCGGGGTGGCTACACCTTC	CASSFQGARGGYTF
TRBJ1-2	few	TRBD1	TRBV20-1	TGCAGTGCCCCGACAGGGGCCAACTATGGCTACACCTTC	CSAPTGANYGYTF
TRBJ2-7	few	.	TRBV25-1	TGTGCCAGCAGTGAATACCCCGGCTACGAGCAGTACTTC	CASSEYPGYEQYF
TRBJ1-1	few	.	TRBV20-1	TGCAGTGCTAGAAGGCGGGGATCTGAAGCTTTCTTT	CSARRRGSEAFF